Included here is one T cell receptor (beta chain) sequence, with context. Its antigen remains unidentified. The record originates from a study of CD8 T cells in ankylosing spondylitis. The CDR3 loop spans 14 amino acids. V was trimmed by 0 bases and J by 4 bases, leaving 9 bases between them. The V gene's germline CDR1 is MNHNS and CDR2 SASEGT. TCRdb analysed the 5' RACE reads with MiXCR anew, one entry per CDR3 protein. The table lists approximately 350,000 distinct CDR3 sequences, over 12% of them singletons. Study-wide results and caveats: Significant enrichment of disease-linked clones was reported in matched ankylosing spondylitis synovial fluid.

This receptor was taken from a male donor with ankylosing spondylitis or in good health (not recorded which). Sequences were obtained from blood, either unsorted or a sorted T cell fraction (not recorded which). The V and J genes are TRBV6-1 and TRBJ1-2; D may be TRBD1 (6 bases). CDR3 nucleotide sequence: TGTGCCAGCAGTGAAGCACGACAGGTCTATGGCTACACCTTC. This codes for CASSEARQVYGYTF.